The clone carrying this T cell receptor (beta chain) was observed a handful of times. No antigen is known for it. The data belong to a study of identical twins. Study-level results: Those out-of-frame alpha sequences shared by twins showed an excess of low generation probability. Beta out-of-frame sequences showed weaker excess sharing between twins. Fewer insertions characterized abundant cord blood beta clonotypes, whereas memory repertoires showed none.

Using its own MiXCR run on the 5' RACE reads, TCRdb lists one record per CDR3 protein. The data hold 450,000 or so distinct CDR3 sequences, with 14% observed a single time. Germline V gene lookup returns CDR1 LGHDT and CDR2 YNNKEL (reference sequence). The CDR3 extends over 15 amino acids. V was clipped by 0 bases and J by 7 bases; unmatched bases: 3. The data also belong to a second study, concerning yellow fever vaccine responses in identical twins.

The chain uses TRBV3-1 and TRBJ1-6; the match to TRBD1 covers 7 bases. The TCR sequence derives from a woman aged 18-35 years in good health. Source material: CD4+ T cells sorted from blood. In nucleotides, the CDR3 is TGTGCCAGCAGCCAAGATGGACAGGAAAATTCACCCCTCCACTTT. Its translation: CASSQDGQENSPLHF.